These 15 T cell receptor beta chains came from one sample sequenced in a study of blood T cells in healthy people across ages. The second PCR ran roughly 6 to 11 cycles with a sample-barcoded 5' primer and J-beta primers. TCRdb re-derived calls from the 5' RACE reads in MiXCR, one entry per CDR3 protein. The sample shows about 730,000 distinct CDR3 sequences, 40% to 45% of them seen only once. The source material was blood. These receptors were obtained from a woman aged 55-69 years in good health.

This sequence joins TRBV7-8 and TRBJ2-3; D might be TRBD2 (5 bases). Germline V CDR1 and CDR2: SGHVS, FQNEAQ. CDR3 length: 14 residues. V lost 8 bases to trimming and J lost 0 bases, with 12 bases between them. CDR3 in amino acids: CASARETSTDTQYF. In DNA, the CDR3 is TGTGCCAGCGCCCGGGAAACTAGCACAGATACGCAGTATTTT. Looking up the rest from reference TRBV7-8 and TRBJ2-3 gives the full variable domain: GAGVSQSPRYKVAKRGQDVALRCDPISGHVSLFWYQQALGQGPEFLTYFQNEAQLDKSGLPSDRFFAERPEGSVSTLKIQRTQQEDSAVYLCASARETSTDTQYFGPGTRLTVL.

CDR3 DNA sequence: TGTGCCAGCAGCTTAGGCACGATGACCTACAATGAGCAGTACTTC. Protein product: CASSLGTMTYNEQYF. The chain uses TRBV5-6 and TRBJ2-1; unclear D gene. The end of the DNA aligns better with TRBJ2-7, so the J call may be wrong. From germline, CDR1 is SGHDT and CDR2 YYEEEE. The CDR3 spans 15 residues.

The rearrangement joins TRBV20-1 to TRBJ2-3; 8 nucleotides match TRBD2. CDR1 is DFQATT, CDR2 SNEGSKA, per germline (reference sequence). V trimming: 6 bases; J trimming: 6 bases; junction bases outside the gene matches: 11. The length of the CDR3 is 14 residues. CDR3 sequence: CSALTSGGRDTQYF. The CDR3 nucleotides read TGCAGTGCGCTCACAAGCGGGGGACGGGATACGCAGTATTTT.

This clonotype was counted ten times or more. The chain joins TRBV5-5 to TRBJ2-5; D is unresolved. The CDR3 is 12 residues long. The ends were cut back, 1 base at V and 5 bases at J, with 6 bases in the middle. Germline V gene lookup returns CDR1 SGHKS and CDR2 YYEKEE (reference sequence). CDR3 sequence reads: CASSLTEETQYF. In DNA form, the CDR3 reads TGTGCCAGCAGCTTGACCGAGGAGACCCAGTACTTC.

This clonotype was seen only a few times. This chain uses TRBV28 with TRBJ1-4, with 10 positions matching TRBD1. In germline, CDR1 is MDHEN, CDR2 SYDVKM. V was clipped by 3 bases and J by 7 bases; unmatched bases: 2. This CDR3 contains 14 residues. As DNA, the CDR3 is TGTGCCAGCAGTTTGGGACAGGGGATTGAAAAACTGTTTTTT. This encodes CASSLGQGIEKLFF.

This clonotype was detected ten times or more. The chain recombines TRBV18 with TRBJ2-3; D is undetermined. V gave up 1 base and J gave up 1 base, with 6 bases separating them. CDR1 is KGHSH and CDR2 is LQKENI in the germline V gene. The CDR3 spans 14 residues. CDR3 DNA: TGTGCCAGCTCACCACAGGACGGCACAGATACGCAGTATTTT. Protein product: CASSPQDGTDTQYF.

This clonotype was detected ten times or more. The rearrangement links TRBV29-1 to TRBJ2-1; D is perhaps TRBD2 (6 bases). Deletions cut 3 bases from V and 5 bases from J, with 17 bases between. This CDR3 is built from 15 residues. Per the germline V gene, CDR1 is SQVTM and CDR2 is ANQGSEA. Here the CDR3 reads CSVDSPGDYHNEQFF. The CDR3 region has the DNA TGCAGCGTTGATAGTCCGGGAGATTATCACAATGAGCAGTTCTTC.

V and J are TRBV18 and TRBJ2-3, with 7 bases matching TRBD1. The V gene's germline CDR1 is KGHSH and CDR2 LQKENI. CDR3 size: 15 residues. The junction had 5 bases not matched to a gene; V was cut back by 3 bases and J by 2 bases. The CDR3 bases are TGTGCCAGCTCACCGGCCCAGGGGGTCACAGATACGCAGTATTTT. It is translated as CASSPAQGVTDTQYF. Full variable domain (outside the CDR3, taken from reference TRBV18 and TRBJ2-3): NAGVMQNPRHLVRRRGQEARLRCSPMKGHSHVYWYRQLPEEGLKFMVYLQKENIIDESGMPKERFSAEFPKEGPSILRIQQVVRGDSAAYFCASSPAQGVTDTQYFGPGTRLTVL.

The chain carries TRBV3-1 and TRBJ2-5, with 7 bases fitting TRBD1. In germline, CDR1 is LGHDT, CDR2 YNNKEL (reference sequence). This CDR3 spans 12 amino acids. J gave up 11 bases and V 0 bases, and 3 bases lay outside the gene matches. DNA for the CDR3: TGTGCCAGCAGCCAAGAGGACAGGAGTCAGTACTTC. Translating it yields CASSQEDRSQYF.

The chain has TRBV20-1 and TRBJ2-3; D unclear. The CDR3 is 12 residues long. Germline V gene sequence: CDR1 DFQATT, CDR2 SNEGSKA (reference sequence). V was trimmed by 5 bases and J by 6 bases, leaving 12 bases between them. CDR3 DNA sequence: TGCAGTGCTGGCCCACAGTCTGATACGCAGTATTTT. Protein sequence: CSAGPQSDTQYF.

The chain combines TRBV28 with TRBJ2-1; possible D gene TRBD2, 5 bases. The CDR3 consists of 14 residues. V shed 9 bases and J shed 5 bases, with 17 bases lying between them. The germline gives CDR1 MDHEN, CDR2 SYDVKM. The CDR3 protein is CASFGERLHNEQFF. The CDR3 DNA reads as TGTGCCAGTTTCGGGGAACGGCTACACAATGAGCAGTTCTTC.

This clonotype has just a few counts. This chain joins TRBV20-1 and TRBJ2-7, with 13 bases matching TRBD2. The V and J ends lost 0 bases and 0 bases, in that order; junction bases with no gene match: 8. Germline V CDR1 and CDR2: DFQATT, SNEGSKA (reference sequence). The CDR3 loop spans 18 amino acids. CDR3 in amino acids: CSARDVTSGGFSSYEQYF. The CDR3 DNA is TGCAGTGCTAGAGACGTGACTAGCGGGGGGTTCAGCTCCTACGAGCAGTACTTC.

This clonotype has a handful of counts. This sequence joins TRBV20-1 and TRBJ2-7; D is tentatively TRBD1 or TRBD2 (5 bases each). Deletions cut 0 bases from V and 4 bases from J, with 7 bases between. The CDR3 sequence is 12 residues long. CDR1 is DFQATT and CDR2 is SNEGSKA in the germline V gene (reference sequence). CDR3 residues: CSARDGGYEQYF. CDR3 DNA: TGCAGTGCTAGAGATGGGGGATACGAGCAGTACTTC.

The V and J genes are TRBV15 and TRBJ2-1; D call uncertain. The CDR3 sequence is 12 residues long. In germline, CDR1 is LNHNV, CDR2 YYDKDF (reference sequence). Deletions cut 4 bases from V and 8 bases from J, with 9 bases between. The CDR3 DNA sequence: TGTGCCACCAGCAACCCCCCGGATGAGCAGTTCTTC. It yields the protein CATSNPPDEQFF.

The CDR3 is CAISDLTSGDEQYF. The CDR3 nucleotides read TGTGCCATCAGTGATCTGACTAGCGGGGACGAGCAGTACTTC. The chain is built from TRBV10-3 and TRBJ2-7, with 11 bases lining up with TRBD2. The trim removed 3 bases at V and 5 bases at J, leaving 3 bases unmatched. This CDR3 comprises 14 residues. Germline CDR1 ENHRY, CDR2 SYGVKD.